Each of the 30 T cell receptor beta chains below was sequenced from the same sample in a study of blood T cell repertoires in COVID-19. The method was immunoSEQ multiplex PCR; TCRdb's version includes in-frame clones alone and lacks a portion of them. The table has some 50,000 clones, roughly 88% seen once. Sequenced: peripheral blood. All receptors derive from a woman aged 55-70 years with acute or convalescent COVID-19.

V usage is TRBV5-1 and J usage is TRBJ1-5; no clear D. V was cut by 6 bases and J by 0 bases, with 16 bases left in between. Germline lookup yields CDR1 SGHRS and CDR2 YFSETQ. The CDR3 loop spans 16 amino acids. The CDR3 here is CASKSQSDYSNQPQHF. The CDR3 region has the DNA TGCGCCAGCAAAAGTCAGTCTGACTATAGCAATCAGCCCCAGCATTTT.

The chain joins TRBV7-8 to TRBJ2-1; D perhaps matches TRBD2 (6 bases). CDR3 size: 14 residues. Germline-derived CDR1 and CDR2 are SGHVS and FQNEAQ. V lost 0 bases and J 10 bases, leaving 13 bases between the germline ends. DNA of the CDR3: TGTGCCAGCAGCTTAGCCTTGCTGGCGGGAGAGCAGTTCTTC. Protein: CASSLALLAGEQFF. Variable domain in full (rest from reference TRBV7-8 and TRBJ2-1): GAGVSQSPRYKVAKRGQDVALRCDPISGHVSLFWYQQALGQGPEFLTYFQNEAQLDKSGLPSDRFFAERPEGSVSTLKIQRTQQEDSAVYLCASSLALLAGEQFFGPGTRLTVL.

The count of this clone is one. The chain has TRBV16 and TRBJ1-1, with D maybe TRBD1 (5 bases). V was trimmed by 4 bases and J by 5 bases, leaving 20 bases between them. The length of the CDR3 is 16 residues. Germline CDR1 and CDR2: KGHSY and FQNENV. The CDR3 DNA is TGTGCCAGCAGCCCGCAGTGGGGCCAAACGCGAACTGAAGCTTTCTTT. It yields the protein CASSPQWGQTRTEAFF. The full variable domain, with the rest looked up from reference TRBV16 and TRBJ1-1, is GEEVAQTPKHLVRGEGQKAKLYCAPIKGHSYVFWYQQVLKNEFKFLISFQNENVFDETGMPKERFSAKCLPNSPCSLEIQATKLEDSAVYFCASSPQWGQTRTEAFFGQGTRLTVV.

This chain links TRBV5-1 with TRBJ2-7; TRBD2 is a possible D gene (6 bases). The CDR3 consists of 13 residues. Trimming removed 0 bases from V and 5 bases from J, with 9 bases in between. Germline loops: CDR1 SGHRS, CDR2 YFSETQ. In DNA form, the CDR3 reads TGCGCCAGCAGCTTGGATCGGGGGAACGAGCAGTACTTC. Its protein is CASSLDRGNEQYF.

This clone has only a few counts. V gene TRBV18 combines with J gene TRBJ2-3; tentatively, D is TRBD1 (6 bases). Trimming took off 3 bases at V and 4 bases at J, with 17 bases between the two ends. The CDR3 runs to 16 residues. The germline gives CDR1 KGHSH, CDR2 LQKENI. CDR3 coding DNA: TGTGCCAGCTCACCTCGAGTGACAGGCGCCGCAGATACGCAGTATTTT. It translates to CASSPRVTGAADTQYF.

The rearrangement joins TRBV7-8 to TRBJ2-1, with 9 bases matching TRBD2. The CDR3 has 16 amino acids. Germline V gene lookup returns CDR1 SGHVS and CDR2 FQNEAQ. Trimming removed 4 bases from V and 7 bases from J; junction bases left unmatched: 11. CDR3 DNA: TGTGCCAGCAGCTCCGGGACTAGCCGTACAGTAAATGAGCAGTTCTTC. This translates into CASSSGTSRTVNEQFF.

The chain combines TRBV25-1 with TRBJ2-5, with 8 bases aligning to TRBD1. V gave up 3 bases and J gave up 2 bases; unmatched junction bases: 5. Per the germline V gene, CDR1 is MGHDK and CDR2 is SYGVNS. The CDR3 sequence is 15 residues long. CDR3 region: CASSEIGTGQETQYF. The CDR3 nucleotides are TGTGCCAGCAGTGAGATAGGGACAGGACAAGAGACCCAGTACTTC.

This clone was detected once. V gene TRBV5-6 combines with J gene TRBJ2-2, with D tentatively TRBD1 (5 bases). Trimming pared 4 bases from V and 5 bases from J, leaving 9 bases between. This CDR3 comprises 13 residues. Per germline, CDR1 SGHDT and CDR2 YYEEEE. CDR3 sequence reads: CASSLRETGELFF. The CDR3 coding sequence is TGTGCCAGCAGCCTCAGGGAAACCGGGGAGCTGTTTTTT.

The rearrangement links TRBV9 to TRBJ1-2; 10 bases are shared with TRBD1. V shed 0 bases and J 3 bases; nucleotides not matched to a gene: 2. Germline V gene data show CDR1 as SGDLS and CDR2 as YYNGEE. The CDR3 is 15 amino acids. The chain's CDR3 is CASSVGDRGDYGYTF. In nucleotides, the CDR3 is TGTGCCAGCAGCGTAGGGGACAGGGGTGACTATGGCTACACCTTC.

V is TRBV9 and J is TRBJ2-1, with 8 bases fitting TRBD2. The ends lost 4 bases at V and 7 bases at J; junction bases unmatched: 13. The CDR3 totals 16 residues. Germline V gene data show CDR1 as SGDLS and CDR2 as YYNGEE. In DNA, the CDR3 is TGTGCCAGCAGCTCCAGGCCGGGAGGGACGGGGAATGAGCAGTTCTTC. It encodes CASSSRPGGTGNEQFF.

The V gene is TRBV14, the J gene TRBJ2-7, with 10 positions matching TRBD1. Looked up from germline, CDR1 is SGHDN and CDR2 is FVKESK. There are 15 residues in the CDR3. Trimming at V came to 4 bases and at J to 3 bases, leaving 6 bases not matched to a gene. The CDR3 sequence is CASSRPGQGIYEQYF. The CDR3 DNA sequence: TGTGCCAGCAGCCGACCGGGACAGGGGATCTACGAGCAGTACTTC.

This chain joins TRBV19 and TRBJ2-6, with D maybe TRBD2 (5 bases). The CDR3 sequence is 16 residues long. Germline V lookup: CDR1 LNHDA, CDR2 SQIVND (reference sequence). Trimming removed 5 bases at V and 4 bases at J, with 15 bases between. CDR3 coding DNA: TGTGCCAGTAGTGGACTCATCACCGGGGGGGCCAACGTCCTGACTTTC. It yields the protein CASSGLITGGANVLTF.

The chain couples TRBV15 to TRBJ1-4; TRBD1 aligns across 7 bases. Trimming cost V 4 bases and J 3 bases; bases outside gene matches: 8. Germline values: CDR1 LNHNV, CDR2 YYDKDF (reference sequence). There are 16 residues in the CDR3. In nucleotides, the CDR3 is TGTGCCACCAGCACCTATTTGGGACAGTCTAATGAAAAACTGTTTTTT. Its translation: CATSTYLGQSNEKLFF.

The rearrangement uses TRBV5-6 and TRBJ1-4, with 8 bases fitting TRBD1. The CDR3 loop spans 15 amino acids. The V and J ends lost 4 bases and 7 bases, in that order; junction bases with no gene match: 9. CDR1 and CDR2 (germline): SGHDT, YYEEEE. CDR3 nucleotides: TGTGCCAGCAGCCCGGCCGGCAGGGGGCCTGAAAAACTGTTTTTT. Translating it yields CASSPAGRGPEKLFF.

The V call is TRBV10-1, the J call TRBJ1-1; 10 bases are shared with TRBD1. V lost 0 bases, J lost 0 bases, and 1 base stayed unmatched. CDR3 length: 16 residues. Germline-derived CDR1 and CDR2 are WNHNN and SYGVQD (reference sequence). The chain's CDR3 is CASSESGTGVNTEAFF. In nucleotides, the CDR3 is TGCGCCAGCAGTGAGTCCGGGACAGGGGTGAACACTGAAGCTTTCTTT.

This clone was counted a few times. The chain recombines TRBV6-6 with TRBJ1-1; no firm D call. This CDR3 spans 13 amino acids. V was clipped by 6 bases and J by 6 bases, with 14 bases between them. In germline, CDR1 is MNHNY, CDR2 SVGAGI (reference sequence). The CDR3 nucleotides are TGTGCCAGCAGACATATACAACGGGCTGAAGCTTTCTTT. This sequence encodes CASRHIQRAEAFF.

The V and J genes are TRBV24-1 and TRBJ2-1; D may be TRBD2 (5 bases). Per germline, CDR1 KGHDR and CDR2 SFDVKD. V lost 5 bases, J lost 5 bases, and 18 bases lay in between. The CDR3 contains 16 residues. Here the CDR3 reads CATSAPGDGRHNEQFF. CDR3 coding DNA: TGTGCCACCAGTGCCCCCGGGGATGGAAGACACAATGAGCAGTTCTTC.

The CDR3 DNA follows: TGTGCCAGCAGCAAAGTCTATGTCCGGGGGACAGCAGACTCCTACGAGCAGTACTTC. It encodes CASSKVYVRGTADSYEQYF. J is TRBJ2-7 and V is TRBV7-8; D might be TRBD1 (7 bases). Between the trimmed V and J ends, which lost 5 bases and 0 bases, there was a span of 26 bases. This CDR3 has 19 residues. Germline V gene data show CDR1 as SGHVS and CDR2 as FQNEAQ.

This chain links TRBV5-4 with TRBJ2-1; a possible D gene is TRBD1 (5 bases). The CDR3 has 16 residues. Germline lookup yields CDR1 SGHNT and CDR2 YYREEE (reference sequence). V shed 3 bases and J shed 9 bases, with 22 bases lying between them. CDR3 region: CASSSEPRQGGGEQFF. CDR3 in DNA: TGTGCCAGCAGCTCGGAACCCCGGCAGGGTGGTGGTGAGCAGTTCTTC.

The count of this clone is one. This chain links TRBV5-1 with TRBJ2-3; 8 positions match TRBD2. V trimming: 0 bases; J trimming: 3 bases; junction bases outside the gene matches: 9. In germline, CDR1 is SGHRS, CDR2 YFSETQ. The CDR3 runs to 17 residues. CDR3 sequence reads: CASSLVRREGYTDTQYF. CDR3 DNA: TGCGCCAGCAGCTTGGTGAGACGGGAGGGTTATACAGATACGCAGTATTTT.

This chain joins TRBV5-8 and TRBJ1-2; D is undetermined. The V end lost 0 bases, the J end lost 6 bases, and 21 bases lay between the germline ends. The CDR3 contains 17 residues. Germline CDR1 and CDR2: SGHTS and YDEGEE. The CDR3 DNA follows: TGTGCCAGCAGCTTGGCCTTGAACCGGGCCCTAGCCGATGGCTACACCTTC. Translating gives CASSLALNRALADGYTF.

The rearrangement links TRBV7-9 to TRBJ2-7; 10 bases line up with TRBD1. Germline V CDR1 and CDR2: SEHNR, FQNEAQ (reference sequence). The length of the CDR3 is 14 residues. The V and J ends lost 3 bases and 5 bases, in that order; junction bases with no gene match: 4. The CDR3 loop is CASSLGTGADEQYF. As DNA, the CDR3 is TGTGCCAGCAGCTTGGGGACAGGGGCGGACGAGCAGTACTTC.

The chain is built from TRBV29-1 and TRBJ2-2, with D tentatively TRBD1 (6 bases). Germline assignment: CDR1 SQVTM and CDR2 ANQGSEA. The CDR3 is 14 amino acids. V lost 4 bases, J lost 4 bases, and 13 bases lay in between. CDR3 sequence (DNA): TGCAGCGTTGCCCCAGGGGTTGGCACCGGGGAGCTGTTTTTT. Encoded protein: CSVAPGVGTGELFF.

This chain links TRBV30 with TRBJ1-5, with 10 bases fitting TRBD1. J gave up 6 bases and V 7 bases, and 6 bases lay outside the gene matches. CDR1 and CDR2 (germline): GTSNPN, SVGIG (reference sequence). The CDR3 has 13 amino acids. This chain's CDR3 is CASGQGGIQPQHF. CDR3 nucleotides: TGTGCCTCCGGACAGGGGGGGATTCAGCCCCAGCATTTT.

J is TRBJ1-2 and V is TRBV9; 11 bases fit TRBD1. J lost 7 bases, V lost 3 bases, and 8 bases had no gene match. The CDR3 has 15 residues. Germline values: CDR1 SGDLS, CDR2 YYNGEE. CDR3 residues: CASSGGQGALGGYTF. In DNA, the CDR3 is TGTGCCAGCAGCGGAGGACAGGGGGCATTAGGTGGCTACACCTTC. Based on the CDR3 plus reference TRBV9 and TRBJ1-2, the full variable domain is DSGVTQTPKHLITATGQRVTLRCSPRSGDLSVYWYQQSLDQGLQFLIQYYNGEERAKGNILERFSAQQFPDLHSELNLSSLELGDSALYFCASSGGQGALGGYTFGSGTRLTVV.

The J gene is TRBJ1-6, the V gene TRBV30, with no clear D. The germline V gene has CDR1 GTSNPN and CDR2 SVGIG (reference sequence). V was trimmed by 2 bases and J by 8 bases, leaving 10 bases between them. The CDR3 sequence is 13 residues long. CDR3 in DNA: TGTGCCTGGAGTATGACACCTTATTCACCCCTCCACTTT. Amino acids: CAWSMTPYSPLHF.

This chain connects TRBV5-4 to TRBJ1-1; perhaps TRBD1 as D (5 bases). V lost 4 bases and J lost 7, with 14 bases in between. Germline V gene lookup returns CDR1 SGHNT and CDR2 YYREEE (reference sequence). The CDR3 runs 13 residues. The CDR3: CASSRGGQHEAFF. The CDR3 region has the DNA TGTGCCAGCAGCCGGGGGGGTCAGCATGAAGCTTTCTTT.

This chain joins TRBV28 and TRBJ1-2; possibly TRBD1 for D (6 bases). CDR3 length: 14 residues. V lost 6 bases and J 3 bases, leaving 14 bases between the germline ends. The germline V gene has CDR1 MDHEN and CDR2 SYDVKM. The CDR3 sequence: CASRLRGSHYGYTF. The CDR3 DNA is TGTGCCAGCAGGCTCAGGGGATCCCACTATGGCTACACCTTC.

This clone was picked up one time. V is TRBV4-2 and J is TRBJ2-6, with TRBD2 matching over 8 bases. The CDR3 sequence is 20 residues long. V gave up 5 bases and J gave up 2 bases; unmatched junction bases: 17. CDR1 and CDR2 from the germline V gene are LGHNA and YNFKEQ. The CDR3 spells CASSSIWDTSGGTGANVLTF. The CDR3 DNA reads TGTGCCAGCAGCTCGATATGGGACACCTCGGGAGGGACTGGGGCCAACGTCCTGACTTTC.

The chain has TRBV9 and TRBJ1-4; weak D call: TRBD1 (5 bases). The CDR3 is 16 residues long. CDR1 SGDLS and CDR2 YYNGEE come from the germline V gene. Trimming took 0 bases from V and 0 from J, leaving 9 bases between them. For the CDR3, the DNA is TGTGCCAGCAGCGTAGGAGACAGCGCAACTAATGAAAAACTGTTTTTT. It translates to CASSVGDSATNEKLFF. Full variable domain (outside the CDR3, taken from reference TRBV9 and TRBJ1-4): DSGVTQTPKHLITATGQRVTLRCSPRSGDLSVYWYQQSLDQGLQFLIQYYNGEERAKGNILERFSAQQFPDLHSELNLSSLELGDSALYFCASSVGDSATNEKLFFGSGTQLSVL.